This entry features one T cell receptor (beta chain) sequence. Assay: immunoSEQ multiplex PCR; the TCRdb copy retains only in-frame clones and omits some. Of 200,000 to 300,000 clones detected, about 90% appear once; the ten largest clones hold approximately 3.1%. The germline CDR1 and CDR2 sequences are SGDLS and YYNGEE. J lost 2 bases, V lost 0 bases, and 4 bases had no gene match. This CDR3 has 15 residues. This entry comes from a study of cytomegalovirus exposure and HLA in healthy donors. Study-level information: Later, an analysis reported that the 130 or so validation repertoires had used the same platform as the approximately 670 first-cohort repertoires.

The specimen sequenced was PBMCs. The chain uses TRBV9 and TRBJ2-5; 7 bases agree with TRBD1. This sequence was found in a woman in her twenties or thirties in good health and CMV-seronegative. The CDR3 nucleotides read TGTGCCAGCAGCGTAGAGGAGACAGGGCAAGAGACCCAGTACTTC. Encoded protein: CASSVEETGQETQYF.